One T cell receptor (beta chain) is described in this entry. These data originate in a study of CD8+CD57+ T cells in acquired aplastic anemia. Genomic DNA served as template for TCR beta VDJ and CDR3 profiling. TCRdb redid the calling of the reads with MiXCR, one entry per CDR3 protein. The table includes about 190,000 distinct CDR3 sequences, nearly 50% detected once. Those patients picked for sequencing had displayed CD8+CD57+ cell expansion on flow cytometry. The CDR3 consists of 11 residues. Germline V lookup: CDR1 SQVTM, CDR2 ANQGSEA. Trimming cost V 5 bases and J 1 base, with 5 bases left between them.

The clonotype was recovered from a human donor with aplastic anemia. The rearrangement joins TRBV29-1 to TRBJ1-1, with D maybe TRBD1 (5 bases). The sequencing sample was made of sorted CD4+, CD8+, or CD8+CD57+ T cells (not recorded which) from PBMCs. CDR3 amino acids: CSVTGNTEAFF. CDR3 coding DNA: TGCAGCGTTACAGGGAACACTGAAGCTTTCTTT.